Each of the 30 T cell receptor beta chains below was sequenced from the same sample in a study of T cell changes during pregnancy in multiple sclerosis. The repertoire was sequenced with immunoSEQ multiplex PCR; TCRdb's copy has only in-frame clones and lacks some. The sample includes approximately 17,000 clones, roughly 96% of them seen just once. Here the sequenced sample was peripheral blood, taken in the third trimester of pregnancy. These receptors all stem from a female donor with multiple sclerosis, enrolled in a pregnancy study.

The CDR3 coding sequence is TGTGCCAGCAGCGTAGGTGGGACAGGGGCTGGAAACACCATATATTTT. Amino acids: CASSVGGTGAGNTIYF. J is TRBJ1-3 and V is TRBV9, with 10 bases aligning to TRBD1. Trimming cost V 0 bases and J 2 bases; bases outside gene matches: 2. Germline values: CDR1 SGDLS, CDR2 YYNGEE. The CDR3 has 16 amino acids. Supplemented by reference TRBV9 and TRBJ1-3, the full variable domain reads DSGVTQTPKHLITATGQRVTLRCSPRSGDLSVYWYQQSLDQGLQFLIQYYNGEERAKGNILERFSAQQFPDLHSELNLSSLELGDSALYFCASSVGGTGAGNTIYFGEGSWLTVV.

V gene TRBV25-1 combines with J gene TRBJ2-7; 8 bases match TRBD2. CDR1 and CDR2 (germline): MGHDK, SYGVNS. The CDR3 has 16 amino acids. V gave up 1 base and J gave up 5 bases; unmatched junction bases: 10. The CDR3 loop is CASSEFRTSGGNEQYF. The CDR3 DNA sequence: TGTGCCAGCAGTGAATTTCGTACTAGCGGAGGCAACGAGCAGTACTTC.

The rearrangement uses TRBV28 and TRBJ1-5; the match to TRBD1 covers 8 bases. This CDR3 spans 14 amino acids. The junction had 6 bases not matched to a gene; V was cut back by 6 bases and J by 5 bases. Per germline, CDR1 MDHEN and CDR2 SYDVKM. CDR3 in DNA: TGTGCCAGCAGCCTGGGACAGGCTTATCAGCCCCAGCATTTT. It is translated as CASSLGQAYQPQHF.

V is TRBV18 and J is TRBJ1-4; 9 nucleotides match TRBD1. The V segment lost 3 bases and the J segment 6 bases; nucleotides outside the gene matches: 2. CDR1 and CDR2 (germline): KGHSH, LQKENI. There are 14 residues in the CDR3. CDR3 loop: CASSPRTGDEKLFF. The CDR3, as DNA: TGTGCCAGCTCACCCCGGACAGGGGATGAAAAACTGTTTTTT.

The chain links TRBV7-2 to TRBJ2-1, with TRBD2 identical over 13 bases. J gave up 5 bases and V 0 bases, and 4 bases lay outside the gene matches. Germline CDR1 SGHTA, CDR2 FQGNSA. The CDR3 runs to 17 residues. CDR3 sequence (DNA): TGTGCCAGCAGCTTAGCGCTGACTAGCGGGAGGAACAATGAGCAGTTCTTC. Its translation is CASSLALTSGRNNEQFF.

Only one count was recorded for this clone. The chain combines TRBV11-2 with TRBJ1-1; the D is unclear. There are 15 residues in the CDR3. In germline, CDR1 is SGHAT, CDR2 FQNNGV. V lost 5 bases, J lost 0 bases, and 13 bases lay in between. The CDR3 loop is CASSPRESLNTEAFF. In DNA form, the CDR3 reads TGTGCCAGCAGCCCCCGGGAGAGCTTGAACACTGAAGCTTTCTTT.

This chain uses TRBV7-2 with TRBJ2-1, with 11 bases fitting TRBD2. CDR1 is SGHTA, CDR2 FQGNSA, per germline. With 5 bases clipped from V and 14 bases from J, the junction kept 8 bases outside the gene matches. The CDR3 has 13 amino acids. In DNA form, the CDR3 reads TGTGCCAGCAGCCGCACGTCGACTAGCGGGGAGTTCTTC. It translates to CASSRTSTSGEFF.

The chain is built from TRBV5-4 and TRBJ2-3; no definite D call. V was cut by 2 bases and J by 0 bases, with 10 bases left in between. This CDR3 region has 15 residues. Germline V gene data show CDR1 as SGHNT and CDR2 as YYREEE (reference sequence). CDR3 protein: CASSFTESSTDTQYF. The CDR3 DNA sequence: TGTGCCAGCAGCTTCACAGAATCTAGCACAGATACGCAGTATTTT.

The CDR3 region has the DNA TGTGCCAGCAGCCCGGGGGGAGGGACAGATACGCAGTATTTT. It translates to CASSPGGGTDTQYF. V and J are TRBV7-6 and TRBJ2-3, with 7 bases matching TRBD2. The CDR3 covers 14 residues. From germline, CDR1 is SGHVS and CDR2 FNYEAQ. V shed 5 bases and J 3 bases; nucleotides not matched to a gene: 5.

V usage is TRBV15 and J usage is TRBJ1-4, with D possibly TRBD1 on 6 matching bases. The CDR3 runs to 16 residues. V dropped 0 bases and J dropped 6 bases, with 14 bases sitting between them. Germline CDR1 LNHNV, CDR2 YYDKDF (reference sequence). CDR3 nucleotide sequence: TGTGCCACCAGCAGAGATATGAGGGGGGGGGATGAAAAACTGTTTTTT. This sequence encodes CATSRDMRGGDEKLFF.

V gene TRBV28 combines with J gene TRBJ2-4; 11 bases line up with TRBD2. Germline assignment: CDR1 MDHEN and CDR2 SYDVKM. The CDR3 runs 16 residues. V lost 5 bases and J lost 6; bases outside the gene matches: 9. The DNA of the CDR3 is TGTGCCAGCAGTGCACGCCGACTAGCGGGACTAAACATTCAGTACTTC. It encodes CASSARRLAGLNIQYF.

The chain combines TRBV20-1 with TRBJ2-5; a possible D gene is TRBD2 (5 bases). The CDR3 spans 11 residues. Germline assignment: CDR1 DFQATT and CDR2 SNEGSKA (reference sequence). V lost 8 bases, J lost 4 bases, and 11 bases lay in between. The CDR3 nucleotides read TGCAGTTCGAAGCGGCGAGAGACCCAGTACTTC. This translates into CSSKRRETQYF.

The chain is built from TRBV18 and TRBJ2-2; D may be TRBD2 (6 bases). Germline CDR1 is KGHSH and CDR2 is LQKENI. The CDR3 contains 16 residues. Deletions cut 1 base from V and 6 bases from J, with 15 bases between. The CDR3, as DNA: TGTGCCAGCTCACCACAATCGGGGGTGGTCGCCGGGGAGCTGTTTTTT. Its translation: CASSPQSGVVAGELFF.

DNA for the CDR3: TGTGCCAGCACCAGGGAGGGTTCGGGGGTTATCTTGAATGAGCAGTTCTTC. Its protein product is CASTREGSGVILNEQFF. The chain has TRBV5-4 and TRBJ2-1, with 7 bases that match TRBD2. J gave up 7 bases and V 6 bases, and 19 bases lay outside the gene matches. The CDR3 is 17 amino acids. The germline gives CDR1 SGHNT, CDR2 YYREEE (reference sequence). The full variable domain, completed using reference TRBV5-4 and TRBJ2-1, is ETGVTQSPTHLIKTRGQQVTLRCSSQSGHNTVSWYQQALGQGPQFIFQYYREEENGRGNFPPRFSGLQFPNYSSELNVNALELDDSALYLCASTREGSGVILNEQFFGPGTRLTVL.

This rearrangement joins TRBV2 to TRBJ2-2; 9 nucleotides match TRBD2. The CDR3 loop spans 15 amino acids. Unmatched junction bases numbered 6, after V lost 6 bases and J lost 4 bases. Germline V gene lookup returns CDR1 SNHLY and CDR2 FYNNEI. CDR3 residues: CASSLSGGGTGELFF. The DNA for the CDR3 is TGTGCCAGCAGCCTTAGCGGGGGAGGCACCGGGGAGCTGTTTTTT.

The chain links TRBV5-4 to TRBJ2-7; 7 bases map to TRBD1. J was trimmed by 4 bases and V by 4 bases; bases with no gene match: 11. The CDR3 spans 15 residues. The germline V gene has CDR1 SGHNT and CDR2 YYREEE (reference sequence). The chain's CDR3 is CASSAPGQLSYEQYF. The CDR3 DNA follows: TGTGCCAGCAGCGCCCCGGGACAGCTTTCTTACGAGCAGTACTTC.

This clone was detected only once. The CDR3: CASSLRGLAGGPVHEQFF. The CDR3 nucleotides are TGTGCCAGCAGCCTAAGGGGACTAGCGGGAGGGCCTGTTCATGAGCAGTTCTTC. The chain combines TRBV27 with TRBJ2-1, with TRBD2 matching over 16 bases. Germline V CDR1 and CDR2: MNHEY, SMNVEV (reference sequence). The CDR3 is made up of 18 amino acids. With 6 bases clipped from V and 8 bases from J, the junction kept 13 bases outside the gene matches.

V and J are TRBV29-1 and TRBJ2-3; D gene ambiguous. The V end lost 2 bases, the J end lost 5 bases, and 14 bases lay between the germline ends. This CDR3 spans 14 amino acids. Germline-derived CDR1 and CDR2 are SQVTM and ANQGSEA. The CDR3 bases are TGCAGCGTTGAACGTGGAGTTCAAGGAGATACGCAGTATTTT. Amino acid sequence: CSVERGVQGDTQYF.

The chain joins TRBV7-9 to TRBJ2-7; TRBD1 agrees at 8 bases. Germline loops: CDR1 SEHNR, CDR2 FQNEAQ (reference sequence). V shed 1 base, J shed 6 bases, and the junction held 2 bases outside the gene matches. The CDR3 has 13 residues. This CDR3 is CASSLVTGVEQYF. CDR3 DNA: TGTGCCAGCAGCTTAGTGACAGGGGTCGAGCAGTACTTC.

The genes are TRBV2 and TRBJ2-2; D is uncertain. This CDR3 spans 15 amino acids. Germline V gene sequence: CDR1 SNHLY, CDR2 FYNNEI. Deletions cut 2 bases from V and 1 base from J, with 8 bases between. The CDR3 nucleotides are TGTGCCAGCAGTGAAATATGGCAGAACACCGGGGAGCTGTTTTTT. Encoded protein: CASSEIWQNTGELFF.

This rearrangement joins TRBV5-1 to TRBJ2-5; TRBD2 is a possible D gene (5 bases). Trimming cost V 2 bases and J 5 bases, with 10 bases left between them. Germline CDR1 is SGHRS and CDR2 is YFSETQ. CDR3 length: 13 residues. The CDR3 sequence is CASSFRGGETQYF. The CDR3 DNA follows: TGCGCCAGCAGCTTTCGGGGTGGGGAGACCCAGTACTTC.

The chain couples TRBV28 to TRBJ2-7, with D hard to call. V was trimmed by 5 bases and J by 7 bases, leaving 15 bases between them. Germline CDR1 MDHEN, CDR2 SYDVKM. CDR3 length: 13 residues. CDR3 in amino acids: CASSIQTPPEQYF. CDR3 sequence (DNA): TGTGCCAGCAGTATCCAGACACCGCCGGAGCAGTACTTC. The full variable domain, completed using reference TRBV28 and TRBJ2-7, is DVKVTQSSRYLVKRTGEKVFLECVQDMDHENMFWYRQDPGLGLRLIYFSYDVKMKEKGDIPEGYSVSREKKERFSLILESASTNQTSMYLCASSIQTPPEQYFGPGTRLTVT.

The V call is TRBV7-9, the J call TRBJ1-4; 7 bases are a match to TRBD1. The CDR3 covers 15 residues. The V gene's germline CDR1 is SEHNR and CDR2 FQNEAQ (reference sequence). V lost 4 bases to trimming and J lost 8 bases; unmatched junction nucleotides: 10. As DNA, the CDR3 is TGTGCCAGCAGCTATTCATCAGGGGGAGAGGAAAAACTGTTTTTT. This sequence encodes CASSYSSGGEEKLFF.

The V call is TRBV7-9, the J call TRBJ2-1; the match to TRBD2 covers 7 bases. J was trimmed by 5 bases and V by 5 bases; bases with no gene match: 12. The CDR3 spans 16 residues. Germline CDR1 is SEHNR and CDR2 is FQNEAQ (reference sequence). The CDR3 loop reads CASSVKRERYHNEQFF. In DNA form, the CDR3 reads TGTGCCAGCAGCGTAAAGCGGGAAAGGTACCACAATGAGCAGTTCTTC.

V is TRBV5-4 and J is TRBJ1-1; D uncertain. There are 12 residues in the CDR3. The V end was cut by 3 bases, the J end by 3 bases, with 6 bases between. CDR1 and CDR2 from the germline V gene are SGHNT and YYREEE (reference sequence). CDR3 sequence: CASSSRYTEAFF. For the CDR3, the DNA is TGTGCCAGCAGCTCCCGGTACACTGAAGCTTTCTTT. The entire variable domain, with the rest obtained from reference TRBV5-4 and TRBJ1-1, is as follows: ETGVTQSPTHLIKTRGQQVTLRCSSQSGHNTVSWYQQALGQGPQFIFQYYREEENGRGNFPPRFSGLQFPNYSSELNVNALELDDSALYLCASSSRYTEAFFGQGTRLTVV.

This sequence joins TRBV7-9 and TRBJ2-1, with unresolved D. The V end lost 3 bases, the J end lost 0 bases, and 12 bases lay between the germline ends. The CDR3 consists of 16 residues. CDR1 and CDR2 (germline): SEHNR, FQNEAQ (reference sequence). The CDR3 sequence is CASSFFSLSSYNEQFF. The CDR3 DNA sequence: TGTGCCAGCAGCTTTTTCTCCCTGAGCTCCTACAATGAGCAGTTCTTC.

CDR3 in DNA: TGTGCCAGCAGCCCCGGCGGCTCCGGCCTTGGTACGCAGTATTTT. Its protein is CASSPGGSGLGTQYF. The chain is built from TRBV7-6 and TRBJ2-3; no clear D gene. The CDR3 has 15 amino acids. In germline, CDR1 is SGHVS, CDR2 FNYEAQ. V was clipped by 5 bases and J by 8 bases, with 20 bases between them.

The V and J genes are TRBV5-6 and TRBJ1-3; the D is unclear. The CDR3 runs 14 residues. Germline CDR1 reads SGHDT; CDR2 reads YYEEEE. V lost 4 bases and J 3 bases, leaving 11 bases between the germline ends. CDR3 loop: CASSASAGGNTIYF. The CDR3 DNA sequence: TGTGCCAGCAGCGCTAGCGCGGGTGGAAACACCATATATTTT.

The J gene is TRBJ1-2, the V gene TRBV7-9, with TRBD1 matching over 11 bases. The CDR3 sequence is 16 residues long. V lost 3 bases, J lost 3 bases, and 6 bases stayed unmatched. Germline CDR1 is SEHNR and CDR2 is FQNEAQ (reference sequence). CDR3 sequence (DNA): TGTGCCAGCAGCTTCCGGACAGGGGGCTGGGACTATGGCTACACCTTC. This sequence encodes CASSFRTGGWDYGYTF.

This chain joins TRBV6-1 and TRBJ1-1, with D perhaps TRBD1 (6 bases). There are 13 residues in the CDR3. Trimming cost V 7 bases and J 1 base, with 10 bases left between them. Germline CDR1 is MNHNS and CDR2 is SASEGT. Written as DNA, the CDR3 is TGTGCCAGCAATCAACAGGGGAACACTGAAGCTTTCTTT. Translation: CASNQQGNTEAFF.